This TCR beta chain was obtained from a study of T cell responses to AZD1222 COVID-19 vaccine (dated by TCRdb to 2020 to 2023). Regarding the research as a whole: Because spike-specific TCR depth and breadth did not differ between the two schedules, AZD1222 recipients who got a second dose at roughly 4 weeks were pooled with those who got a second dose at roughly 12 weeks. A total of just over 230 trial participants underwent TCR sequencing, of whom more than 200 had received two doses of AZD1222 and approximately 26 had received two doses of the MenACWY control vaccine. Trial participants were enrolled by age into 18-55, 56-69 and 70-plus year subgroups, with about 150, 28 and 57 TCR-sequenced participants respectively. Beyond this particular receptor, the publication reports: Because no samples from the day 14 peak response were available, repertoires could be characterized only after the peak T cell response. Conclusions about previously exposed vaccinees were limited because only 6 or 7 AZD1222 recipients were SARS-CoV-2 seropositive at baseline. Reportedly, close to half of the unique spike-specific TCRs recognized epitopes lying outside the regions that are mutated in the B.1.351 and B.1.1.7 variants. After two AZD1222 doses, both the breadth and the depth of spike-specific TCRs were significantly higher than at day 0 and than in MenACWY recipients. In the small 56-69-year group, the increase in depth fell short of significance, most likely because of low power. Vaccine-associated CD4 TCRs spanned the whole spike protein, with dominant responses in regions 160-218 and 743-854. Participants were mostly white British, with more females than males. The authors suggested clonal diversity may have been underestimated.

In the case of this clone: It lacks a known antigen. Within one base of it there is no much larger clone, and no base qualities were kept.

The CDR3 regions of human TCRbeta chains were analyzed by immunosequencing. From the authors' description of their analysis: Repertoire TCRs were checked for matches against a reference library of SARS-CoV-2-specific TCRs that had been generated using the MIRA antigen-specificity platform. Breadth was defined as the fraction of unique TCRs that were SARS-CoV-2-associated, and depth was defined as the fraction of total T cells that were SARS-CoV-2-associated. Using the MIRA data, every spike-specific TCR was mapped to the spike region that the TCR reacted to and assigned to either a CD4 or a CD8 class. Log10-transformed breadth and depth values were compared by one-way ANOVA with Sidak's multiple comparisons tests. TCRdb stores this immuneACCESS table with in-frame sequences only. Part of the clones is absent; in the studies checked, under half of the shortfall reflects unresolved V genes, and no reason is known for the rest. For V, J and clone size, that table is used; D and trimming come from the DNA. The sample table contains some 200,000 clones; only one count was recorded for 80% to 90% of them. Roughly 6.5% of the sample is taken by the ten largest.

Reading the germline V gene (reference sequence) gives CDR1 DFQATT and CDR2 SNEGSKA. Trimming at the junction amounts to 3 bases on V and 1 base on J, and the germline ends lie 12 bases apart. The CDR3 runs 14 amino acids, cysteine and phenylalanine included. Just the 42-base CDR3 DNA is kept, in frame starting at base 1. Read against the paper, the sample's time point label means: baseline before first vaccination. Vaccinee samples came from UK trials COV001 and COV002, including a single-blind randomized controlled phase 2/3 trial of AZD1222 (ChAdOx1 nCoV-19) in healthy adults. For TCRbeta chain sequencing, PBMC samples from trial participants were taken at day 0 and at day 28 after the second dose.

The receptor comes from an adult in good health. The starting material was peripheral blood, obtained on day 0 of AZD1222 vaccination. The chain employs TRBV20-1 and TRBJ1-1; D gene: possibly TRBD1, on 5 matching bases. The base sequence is TGCAGTGCTAGTGGGGACGGATCGAACACTGAAGCTTTCTTT. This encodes CSASGDGSNTEAFF.